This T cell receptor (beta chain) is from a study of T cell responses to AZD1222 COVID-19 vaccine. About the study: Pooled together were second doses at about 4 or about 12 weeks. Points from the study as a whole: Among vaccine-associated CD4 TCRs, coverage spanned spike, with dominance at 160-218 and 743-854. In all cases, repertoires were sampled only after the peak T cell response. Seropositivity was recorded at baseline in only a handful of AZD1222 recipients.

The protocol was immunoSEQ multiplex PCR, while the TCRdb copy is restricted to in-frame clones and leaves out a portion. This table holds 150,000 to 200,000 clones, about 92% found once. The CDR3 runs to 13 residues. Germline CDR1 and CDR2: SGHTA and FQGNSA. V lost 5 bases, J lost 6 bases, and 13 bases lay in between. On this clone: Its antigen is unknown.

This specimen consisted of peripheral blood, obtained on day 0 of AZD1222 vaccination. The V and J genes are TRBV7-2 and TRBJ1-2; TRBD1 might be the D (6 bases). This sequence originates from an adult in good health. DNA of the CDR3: TGTGCCAGCAGCCCTAGAAACAGGGATGGCTACACCTTC. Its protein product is CASSPRNRDGYTF. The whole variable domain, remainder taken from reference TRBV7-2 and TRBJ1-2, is GAGVSQSPSNKVTEKGKDVELRCDPISGHTALYWYRQSLGQGLEFLIYFQGNSAPDKSGLPSDRFSAERTGGSVSTLTIQRTQQEDSAVYLCASSPRNRDGYTFGSGTRLTVV.